This T cell receptor beta chain was sequenced for a study of CD8+ T cells in alopecia areata. Findings of the study overall: Just one nonresponder means the tie between baseline CD8+ expansion and response stays uncertain.

This clone occurred once. The target antigen is unknown. Extracted RNA was reverse transcribed, and the resulting cDNA served as sequencing template. Generated by immunoSEQ multiplex PCR, the TCRdb table keeps only in-frame clones and is missing some. The sample comprises fewer than 200,000 clones, about 60% of which are singletons, and roughly 12% rests with the top ten. Described treatment: oral pan-JAK inhibitor, 5-10 mg twice daily. The CDR3 contains 15 residues. The V gene's germline CDR1 is ENHRY and CDR2 SYGVKD. J was trimmed by 4 bases and V by 5 bases; bases with no gene match: 4. Source: CD8+ T cells sorted from blood, taken at week 24, from a patient treated with tofacitinib. The clonotype comes from a human donor with alopecia areata. The chain recombines TRBV10-3 with TRBJ2-5; the match to TRBD2 covers 13 bases. CDR3 in DNA: TGTGCCATCAGTACTAGCGGGGGGGCCGGAGAGACCCAGTACTTC. It is translated as CAISTSGGAGETQYF.